This T cell receptor beta chain was identified in a study of CD8 T cells in ankylosing spondylitis. Points from the study as a whole: Characteristic, it appeared, of ankylosing spondylitis blood was a TCR beta motif of about eight highly homologous variants. Disease-linked clones reportedly showed significant enrichment in matched ankylosing spondylitis synovial fluid.

This clonotype was seen a few times. The antigen is not known. TCRdb re-analysed the 5' RACE reads in MiXCR, keeping a single row per CDR3 protein. The table includes 500,000 to 650,000 distinct CDR3 sequences, approximately 5% detected once. V was pared by 5 bases and J by 2 bases, with 6 bases of the junction left unmatched. The CDR3 totals 16 residues. This chain uses TRBV12-3 or TRBV12-4 with TRBJ2-2; 9 bases agree with TRBD1. Sequences were obtained from blood, either unsorted or a sorted T cell fraction (not recorded which). This receptor was identified in a male donor with ankylosing spondylitis. CDR3 DNA: TGTGCCAGCAGTCTACAGGGGGCCCCCAACACCGGGGAGCTGTTTTTT. Protein product: CASSLQGAPNTGELFF.